Below, 17 T cell receptor beta chains from the same sample are listed, as sequenced in a study of blood T cell repertoires in COVID-19. Produced via immunoSEQ multiplex PCR; TCRdb's table is partial and in-frame only. The sample shows more than 250,000 clones, around 90% of them seen only once. The sample consisted of peripheral blood. The receptors stem from a human donor in a cohort sampled during active COVID-19.

This clone was found a few times. The J gene is TRBJ1-5, the V gene TRBV5-8; 8 positions match TRBD1. The junction had 10 bases not matched to a gene; V was cut back by 2 bases and J by 9 bases. CDR3 length: 15 amino acids. Germline values: CDR1 SGHTS, CDR2 YDEGEE. The CDR3 loop is CASSFGTGQYRPQHF. CDR3 sequence (DNA): TGTGCCAGCAGCTTCGGGACAGGTCAATATAGGCCCCAGCATTTT.

The V gene is TRBV4-1, the J gene TRBJ2-1, with TRBD1 as a possible D gene (6 bases). Germline V lookup: CDR1 MGHRA, CDR2 YSYEKL. Trimming took off 1 base at V and 3 bases at J, with 22 bases between the two ends. The CDR3 spans 19 residues. DNA of the CDR3: TGCGCCAGCAGCCAAGTGGACCCCGACAGGTCCACCCTCTACAATGAGCAGTTCTTC. Protein product: CASSQVDPDRSTLYNEQFF.

This chain uses TRBV5-6 with TRBJ2-7; 11 bases are a match to TRBD1. Losses at the gene ends were 7 bases for V and 5 bases for J; bases not matched to a gene: 5. The CDR3 totals 13 residues. The germline gives CDR1 SGHDT, CDR2 YYEEEE. The CDR3 DNA reads TGTGCCAGCTCCCGGACAGGGGGCCACGAGCAGTACTTC. This sequence encodes CASSRTGGHEQYF. The full variable domain, its missing parts supplied by reference TRBV5-6 and TRBJ2-7, is DAGVTQSPTHLIKTRGQQVTLRCSPKSGHDTVSWYQQALGQGPQFIFQYYEEEERQRGNFPDRFSGHQFPNYSSELNVNALLLGDSALYLCASSRTGGHEQYFGPGTRLTVT.

The V gene is TRBV2, the J gene TRBJ2-2; a weak D match, TRBD2 (6 bases). Trimming left V 4 bases short and J 5 bases short, with 11 bases between. The CDR3 covers 14 residues. The V gene's germline CDR1 is SNHLY and CDR2 FYNNEI. CDR3 nucleotides: TGTGCCAGCAGTGCGGGCCGGGGGACCGGGGAGCTGTTTTTT. Encoded protein: CASSAGRGTGELFF.

The genes are TRBV6-2 or TRBV6-3 and TRBJ1-5; 7 bases align to TRBD1. This CDR3 spans 19 amino acids. The V gene end was trimmed by 3 bases and the J gene end by 7 bases; junction bases not matched to a gene: 21. Germline V gives CDR1 MNHEY, CDR2 SVGEGT. CDR3 region: CASSYFPIGSEGAEQPQHF. DNA of the CDR3: TGTGCCAGCAGTTATTTCCCGATAGGGAGTGAGGGGGCTGAACAGCCCCAGCATTTT.

The chain employs TRBV19 and TRBJ2-1, with TRBD1 matching over 8 bases. CDR1 LNHDA and CDR2 SQIVND come from the germline V gene (reference sequence). The ends lost 2 bases at V and 5 bases at J; junction bases unmatched: 11. This CDR3 spans 17 amino acids. This CDR3 reads CASSIIFRDRFNNEQFF. The CDR3 DNA follows: TGTGCCAGTAGTATAATTTTCCGGGACAGGTTCAACAATGAGCAGTTCTTC.

The chain uses TRBV18 and TRBJ2-1, with 7 nucleotides matching TRBD2. The J segment lost 7 bases and the V segment lost 0 bases, leaving 3 bases of the junction unmatched. Germline values: CDR1 KGHSH, CDR2 LQKENI. This CDR3 has 14 residues. CDR3 loop: CASSPPGGSNEQFF. CDR3 sequence (DNA): TGTGCCAGCTCACCACCCGGCGGGAGTAATGAGCAGTTCTTC.

The V gene is TRBV5-1, the J gene TRBJ2-6; no clear D gene. Germline V CDR1 and CDR2: SGHRS, YFSETQ. This CDR3 contains 15 residues. Trimming shortened V by 0 bases and J by 0 bases, and 4 bases separated the two germline ends. CDR3 region: CASSLGASGANVLTF. The DNA for the CDR3 is TGCGCCAGCAGCTTGGGGGCCTCTGGGGCCAACGTCCTGACTTTC.

A word on this clone: The same CDR3 can be traced to other DNA sequences in this sample. This chain uses TRBV3-1 (or the pseudogene TRBV3-2) with TRBJ2-7; D uncertain. Looked up from germline, CDR1 is LGHDT and CDR2 is YNNKEL (reference sequence). This CDR3 contains 12 residues. V dropped 3 bases and J dropped 2 bases, with 5 bases sitting between them. In DNA form, the CDR3 reads TGTGCCAGCAGCCAGGCAGCCTACGAGCAGTACTTC. It is translated as CASSQAAYEQYF.

This chain uses TRBV5-8 with TRBJ2-7, with TRBD1 as a possible D gene (5 bases). With 2 bases removed from V and 6 bases from J, the gap between germline ends came to 9 bases. The CDR3 runs to 12 residues. Germline CDR1 and CDR2: SGHTS and YDEGEE. The CDR3: CASSLYRSEQYF. The CDR3 coding sequence is TGTGCCAGCAGCTTATACAGGTCCGAGCAGTACTTC.

The rearrangement links TRBV19 to TRBJ2-1, with 8 bases identical to TRBD2. The ends lost 5 bases at V and 12 bases at J; junction bases unmatched: 12. Per the germline V gene, CDR1 is LNHDA and CDR2 is SQIVND (reference sequence). The CDR3 runs to 14 residues. Here the CDR3 DNA reads TGTGCCAGTAGTGAGCGGGGGCGGGGACTAAGGCAGTTCTTC. It codes for CASSERGRGLRQFF.

The rearrangement uses TRBV5-6 and TRBJ2-5; D not resolved. The CDR3 is 15 residues long. V was trimmed by 4 bases and J by 4 bases, leaving 17 bases between them. CDR1 and CDR2 (germline): SGHDT, YYEEEE. CDR3 amino acids: CASSPGAPSGETQYF. The CDR3 DNA reads TGTGCCAGCAGCCCAGGCGCCCCATCCGGAGAGACCCAGTACTTC.

The V and J genes are TRBV18 and TRBJ2-5, with TRBD1 identical over 9 bases. V dropped 4 bases and J dropped 4; count of bases not matched to a gene: 7. This CDR3 has 15 amino acids. The V gene's germline CDR1 is KGHSH and CDR2 LQKENI. The CDR3, as DNA: TGTGCCAGCTCACTCACAGGGGGCGCGAGAGAGACCCAGTACTTC. Residues: CASSLTGGARETQYF.

The chain employs TRBV19 and TRBJ1-1, with 11 bases identical to TRBD1. CDR3 length: 16 amino acids. CDR1 is LNHDA and CDR2 is SQIVND in the germline V gene (reference sequence). Losses at the gene ends were 6 bases for V and 4 bases for J; bases not matched to a gene: 10. CDR3 DNA: TGTGCCAGTAGCCCGGACAGGGGGCGCCTGGGCACTGAAGCTTTCTTT. Amino acids: CASSPDRGRLGTEAFF.

The V gene is TRBV4-2, the J gene TRBJ2-2; 9 bases fit TRBD2. CDR1 and CDR2 (germline): LGHNA, YNFKEQ. The CDR3 covers 15 residues. V lost 2 bases and J lost 6; bases outside the gene matches: 4. The CDR3 reads CASSQIAGAAGELFF. CDR3 in DNA: TGTGCCAGCAGCCAAATAGCGGGAGCTGCCGGGGAGCTGTTTTTT.

This clone was counted a single time. The genes are TRBV4-1 and TRBJ1-5, with 7 bases identical to TRBD1. The junction had 4 bases not matched to a gene; V was cut back by 0 bases and J by 2 bases. This CDR3 is built from 16 residues. The germline V gene has CDR1 MGHRA and CDR2 YSYEKL. CDR3 amino acids: CASSQDKGAGNQPQHF. CDR3 bases: TGCGCCAGCAGCCAAGATAAGGGGGCCGGCAATCAGCCCCAGCATTTT.

The V gene is TRBV6-5, the J gene TRBJ2-1, with TRBD2 matching over 8 bases. This CDR3 spans 14 amino acids. With V trimmed by 6 bases and J by 5 bases, 6 bases remained unmatched. Germline loops: CDR1 MNHEY, CDR2 SVGAGI. The CDR3 region has the DNA TGTGCCAGCAGCCAGACTAGCGTCCACAATGAGCAGTTCTTC. This encodes CASSQTSVHNEQFF.